Sequencing of this T cell receptor beta chain was carried out in a study of CD8 T cells in ankylosing spondylitis. Findings and limits, study-wide: Relatively rare in peripheral blood, disease-linked clones were also CD8+.

MiXCR was run by TCRdb on the 5' RACE reads, yielding one entry per CDR3 protein. The sample shows 200,000 to 250,000 distinct CDR3 sequences, over 9.5% of them seen only once. Trimming removed 1 base at V and 0 bases at J, with 14 bases between. The germline V gene encodes CDR1 SGHRS and CDR2 YFSETQ. This CDR3 is 17 amino acids long. This clonotype showed up just a few times. Antigen specificity is unknown. Sequenced input: blood, either unsorted or a sorted T cell fraction (not recorded which). The TCR was taken from a male donor with ankylosing spondylitis or in good health (not recorded which). The chain couples TRBV5-1 to TRBJ2-4; D tentatively reads TRBD1 or TRBD2 (5 bases each). The CDR3 DNA is TGCGCCAGCAGCTTGTCGGGGCAGTCTCGAGCCAAAAACATTCAGTACTTC. This sequence encodes CASSLSGQSRAKNIQYF.